The clone carrying this T cell receptor (beta chain) has only a few counts. This specimen belongs to a study of shared clonotypes between healthy human individuals. Assay used: immunoSEQ multiplex PCR; TCRdb lists only in-frame clones, some missing. The sample has around 500,000 clones; around 75% are singletons. The clonotype was recovered from a woman aged 40 to 50 in good health. Some clones in this sample may be carry-over from other donors' samples. Sequenced material: PBMCs.

DNA of the CDR3: TGTGCCACTACTATGGCGGGGGCCTCCTACGAGCAGTACTTC. Protein product: CATTMAGASYEQYF. The chain employs TRBV2 and TRBJ2-7; D perhaps matches TRBD2 (7 bases). Trimming shortened V by 10 bases and J by 0 bases, and 16 bases separated the two germline ends. The CDR3 loop spans 14 amino acids. The germline V gene has CDR1 SNHLY and CDR2 FYNNEI.